This TCR beta chain came from a study of T cell responses to AZD1222 COVID-19 vaccine. Clones were read by immunoSEQ multiplex PCR, and TCRdb kept only the in-frame ones, dropping some. The sample lists about 120,000 clones, about nine tenths seen once, with under 3% in the top ten. This receptor was identified in an adult who received the AZD1222 COVID-19 vaccine. Here the sequenced sample was peripheral blood, taken 28 days after the second AZD1222 dose.

The CDR3 DNA follows: TGTGCCAGCAGAATCCAACCCGGGTCGGTGAACACTGAAGCTTTCTTT. Protein sequence: CASRIQPGSVNTEAFF. The rearrangement joins TRBV7-2 to TRBJ1-1; no reliable D call. Germline V gene lookup returns CDR1 SGHTA and CDR2 FQGNSA. Between the trimmed V and J ends, which lost 6 bases and 0 bases, there was a span of 17 bases. The CDR3 totals 16 residues.